This entry concerns a single T cell receptor beta chain. Other DNA sequences in this sample translate to the same CDR3. Profiled with immunoSEQ multiplex PCR; TCRdb holds only in-frame clones, not every one. In the table there are 130,000 or so clones, roughly 84% of which are singletons. This record comes from a study of control samples from healthy donors and cancer patients. The V gene lost 3 bases and the J gene lost 2 bases, with 6 bases spanning the gap. Looked up from germline, CDR1 is MNHEY and CDR2 is SVGEGT. The CDR3 totals 13 residues. Sequenced: blood. The sequence derives from a man aged 40-50 years in good health. The chain carries TRBV6-2 or TRBV6-3 and TRBJ2-3; D not resolved. The CDR3 nucleotides read TGTGCCAGCAGTTATCTATACACAGATACGCAGTATTTT. This translates into CASSYLYTDTQYF.